The 25 T cell receptor beta chains below come from one sample, sequenced in a study of persistence of HIV-infected CD4 T cells. The libraries were made with immunoSEQ version 4 in survey mode. Clones were sequenced by immunoSEQ multiplex PCR, and TCRdb holds only the in-frame ones, with some missing. Of 45,000 to 55,000 clones in the sample, about 81% were seen once. Their antigen targets remain unknown. Stimulation used 7.5 to 10 ug/mL lysate from CMV-infected fibroblasts. Memory cells lacking CD40L and CD69 with high CD45RO were sorted. Material: CD4+ T cells sorted from PBMCs after roughly 18-hour stimulation, obtained from a patient who received antiretroviral therapy. The origin of the receptors is an adult man with HIV who was CMV-seropositive.

The rearrangement joins TRBV27 to TRBJ2-5; 13 bases are a match to TRBD2. This CDR3 is built from 17 residues. Germline-derived CDR1 and CDR2 are MNHEY and SMNVEV (reference sequence). V gave up 5 bases and J gave up 5 bases; unmatched junction bases: 11. This CDR3 reads CASSETSGRRLGETQYF. CDR3 DNA sequence: TGTGCCAGCAGTGAGACTAGCGGGAGGAGACTTGGGGAGACCCAGTACTTC.

V usage is TRBV27 and J usage is TRBJ1-1, with D perhaps matching TRBD1 (5 bases). V lost 2 bases and J lost 7, with 17 bases in between. CDR1 and CDR2 (germline): MNHEY, SMNVEV (reference sequence). This CDR3 is built from 15 residues. The CDR3 DNA follows: TGTGCCAGCAGTTTAAGGAGGGGCCCTAGAATTGAAGCTTTCTTT. This translates into CASSLRRGPRIEAFF.

J is TRBJ2-3 and V is TRBV29-1, with D possibly matching TRBD1 (5 bases). The germline V gene has CDR1 SQVTM and CDR2 ANQGSEA. This CDR3 region has 13 residues. With 1 base removed from V and 3 bases from J, the gap between germline ends came to 8 bases. CDR3 sequence (DNA): TGCAGCGTTGAAGGGAAGGGGACAGATACGCAGTATTTT. Protein product: CSVEGKGTDTQYF.

The V gene is TRBV25-1, the J gene TRBJ1-2, with D maybe TRBD1 (5 bases). Looked up from germline, CDR1 is MGHDK and CDR2 is SYGVNS. Between the trimmed V and J ends, which lost 3 bases and 7 bases, there was a span of 12 bases. The CDR3 runs 13 residues. CDR3 nucleotides: TGTGCCAGCAGTGACAATTGGGGGTCTGGCTACACCTTC. It is translated as CASSDNWGSGYTF.

The V call is TRBV19, the J call TRBJ2-2; D possibly corresponds to TRBD2 (5 bases). This CDR3 spans 16 amino acids. Germline V gene lookup returns CDR1 LNHDA and CDR2 SQIVND (reference sequence). The germline V and J ends were trimmed by 1 base and 5 bases, with 14 bases remaining between them. The DNA for the CDR3 is TGTGCCAGTAGTATAGGCGGTGCGCGAGGGACCGGGGAGCTGTTTTTT. Translation gives CASSIGGARGTGELFF.

The rearrangement joins TRBV5-4 to TRBJ1-6, with a possible D match to TRBD1 (5 bases). Trimming removed 0 bases at V and 12 bases at J, with 13 bases between. The CDR3 contains 14 residues. CDR1 is SGHNT and CDR2 is YYREEE in the germline V gene (reference sequence). CDR3 nucleotides: TGTGCCAGCAGCTTGGGGGCAGGGAATGGACCCCTCCACTTT. It specifies CASSLGAGNGPLHF. Complete variable domain (other parts from reference TRBV5-4 and TRBJ1-6): ETGVTQSPTHLIKTRGQQVTLRCSSQSGHNTVSWYQQALGQGPQFIFQYYREEENGRGNFPPRFSGLQFPNYSSELNVNALELDDSALYLCASSLGAGNGPLHFGNGTRLTVT.

This clone was recorded a few times. V gene TRBV3-1 (or the pseudogene TRBV3-2) combines with J gene TRBJ2-5; D call uncertain. CDR1 and CDR2 from the germline V gene are LGHDT and YNNKEL (reference sequence). Trimming cost V 5 bases and J 5 bases, with 21 bases left between them. CDR3 length: 16 residues. CDR3 residues: CASSGDILSFSETQYF. The CDR3 DNA reads as TGTGCCAGCAGCGGGGATATTCTTTCTTTCTCTGAGACCCAGTACTTC.

The chain carries TRBV3-1 (or the pseudogene TRBV3-2) and TRBJ1-5, with 8 bases that match TRBD1. The germline V gene has CDR1 LGHDT and CDR2 YNNKEL (reference sequence). Losses at the gene ends were 5 bases for V and 4 bases for J; bases not matched to a gene: 4. There are 14 residues in the CDR3. In DNA, the CDR3 is TGTGCCAGCAGCTATGGACAGGGAAATCAGCCCCAGCATTTT. The encoded protein is CASSYGQGNQPQHF.

The chain links TRBV5-1 to TRBJ2-2; 9 nucleotides line up with TRBD2. Trimming at V came to 4 bases and at J to 6 bases, leaving 13 bases not matched to a gene. Germline assignment: CDR1 SGHRS and CDR2 YFSETQ. The CDR3 runs to 17 residues. The CDR3 bases are TGCGCCAGCAGCATTCTTCGGGGGACTAGCTTTCCCGGGGAGCTGTTTTTT. This encodes CASSILRGTSFPGELFF.

This clone was observed once. The V and J genes are TRBV27 and TRBJ1-2, with a weak D call TRBD1 (5 bases). The CDR3 sequence is 19 residues long. The germline gives CDR1 MNHEY, CDR2 SMNVEV (reference sequence). Trimming stripped 0 bases from V and 4 bases from J, with 24 bases between. In nucleotides, the CDR3 is TGTGCCAGCAGTTTATCGTCGGCGAGGTCAGGGCATATTAGCTATGGCTACACCTTC. Its translation is CASSLSSARSGHISYGYTF.

CDR3 sequence reads: CASALEGQAFGYTF. The CDR3 DNA reads as TGTGCCAGCGCCCTGGAGGGGCAGGCTTTTGGCTACACCTTC. The V call is TRBV28, the J call TRBJ1-2; D is possibly TRBD1 (5 bases). Germline V gene sequence: CDR1 MDHEN, CDR2 SYDVKM. The CDR3 totals 14 residues. With 8 bases removed from V and 7 bases from J, the gap between germline ends came to 20 bases.

CDR3 DNA sequence: TGTGCCAGCAGTCTAGGGGACAGGAACTACGAGCAGTACTTC. Encoded protein: CASSLGDRNYEQYF. The chain is built from TRBV6-5 and TRBJ2-7; 8 nucleotides line up with TRBD1. This CDR3 comprises 14 residues. Germline CDR1 MNHEY, CDR2 SVGAGI. V trimming: 5 bases; J trimming: 3 bases; junction bases outside the gene matches: 6.

The chain couples TRBV5-4 to TRBJ1-2; D perhaps matches TRBD1 (5 bases). Germline loops: CDR1 SGHNT, CDR2 YYREEE (reference sequence). Trimming took 5 bases from V and 2 from J, leaving 16 bases between them. The CDR3 extends over 15 amino acids. CDR3 in amino acids: CASSSRDLKNYGYTF. The CDR3 DNA reads as TGTGCCAGCAGTTCCCGGGACCTAAAAAACTATGGCTACACCTTC.

This clone occurred once. V usage is TRBV28 and J usage is TRBJ2-5; TRBD2 aligns across 8 bases. The CDR3 extends over 15 amino acids. V lost 4 bases, J lost 1 base, and 5 bases stayed unmatched. Germline V gene lookup returns CDR1 MDHEN and CDR2 SYDVKM. CDR3 bases: TGTGCCAGCAGTTCAGCCGGGACTAGCCAAGAGACCCAGTACTTC. Its protein product is CASSSAGTSQETQYF.

This chain joins TRBV27 and TRBJ2-7, with 10 nucleotides matching TRBD2. The V gene end was trimmed by 2 bases and the J gene end by 3 bases; junction bases not matched to a gene: 13. This CDR3 region has 18 residues. Germline CDR1 MNHEY, CDR2 SMNVEV (reference sequence). CDR3 protein: CASSLALPLAGTFYEQYF. In nucleotides, the CDR3 is TGTGCCAGCAGTTTAGCCCTCCCACTAGCGGGAACCTTCTACGAGCAGTACTTC.

This clone showed up just once. This rearrangement joins TRBV6-5 to TRBJ2-3, with TRBD1 identical over 7 bases. V lost 6 bases to trimming and J lost 0 bases; unmatched junction nucleotides: 6. Looked up from germline, CDR1 is MNHEY and CDR2 is SVGAGI. The CDR3 runs to 15 residues. The DNA of the CDR3 is TGTGCCAGCAGCCGAGGGGACAGAAGCACAGATACGCAGTATTTT. Encoded protein: CASSRGDRSTDTQYF.

The chain combines TRBV5-4 with TRBJ1-2; 11 bases agree with TRBD1. Germline V CDR1 and CDR2: SGHNT, YYREEE (reference sequence). Trimming removed 0 bases from V and 4 bases from J; junction bases left unmatched: 5. The CDR3 has 16 amino acids. CDR3 DNA: TGTGCCAGCAGCTTGGGGTTGGACAGGGGGCCCTATGGCTACACCTTC. Protein: CASSLGLDRGPYGYTF. Using reference TRBV5-4 and TRBJ1-2 for the parts outside the CDR3, the full variable domain is ETGVTQSPTHLIKTRGQQVTLRCSSQSGHNTVSWYQQALGQGPQFIFQYYREEENGRGNFPPRFSGLQFPNYSSELNVNALELDDSALYLCASSLGLDRGPYGYTFGSGTRLTVV.

V gene TRBV2 combines with J gene TRBJ1-5, with 8 nucleotides matching TRBD1. This CDR3 region has 13 residues. Germline V gives CDR1 SNHLY, CDR2 FYNNEI. V lost 6 bases to trimming and J lost 5 bases; unmatched junction nucleotides: 3. The CDR3 protein is CASRDRGYQPQHF. In DNA, the CDR3 is TGTGCCAGCAGAGACAGGGGATATCAGCCCCAGCATTTT.

The V gene is TRBV10-3, the J gene TRBJ2-7, with 8 positions matching TRBD2. This CDR3 has 13 amino acids. Germline trimming cut 2 bases from V and 5 bases from J; bases unmatched to any gene: 2. The germline V gene has CDR1 ENHRY and CDR2 SYGVKD. CDR3 DNA sequence: TGTGCCATCAGTGAGCTAGCGGGTGACGAGCAGTACTTC. This encodes CAISELAGDEQYF.

This clone was recorded once. The chain links TRBV6-6 to TRBJ2-5; the D gene could be TRBD1 or TRBD2 (5 bases each). This CDR3 comprises 14 residues. CDR1 and CDR2 from the germline V gene are MNHNY and SVGAGI (reference sequence). The V and J ends lost 5 bases and 7 bases respectively, with 17 bases between them. The CDR3 DNA reads TGTGCCAGCAGTAGGGACGGGTCGGGATTGACCCAGTACTTC. Translation gives CASSRDGSGLTQYF.

The chain links TRBV10-3 to TRBJ2-2, with 11 bases lining up with TRBD2. Trimming at V came to 4 bases and at J to 2 bases, leaving 6 bases not matched to a gene. Germline CDR1 ENHRY, CDR2 SYGVKD. The CDR3 is 17 residues long. The CDR3 is CAISGSGRARNTGELFF. CDR3 DNA: TGTGCCATCAGTGGTAGCGGGAGGGCCAGAAACACCGGGGAGCTGTTTTTT.

V usage is TRBV10-3 and J usage is TRBJ1-2; maybe TRBD1 (5 bases). Germline CDR1 ENHRY, CDR2 SYGVKD. The CDR3 has 11 amino acids. Trimming took off 5 bases at V and 7 bases at J, with 8 bases between the two ends. The CDR3: CAISTGLGYTF. The DNA of the CDR3 is TGTGCCATCAGTACAGGACTTGGCTACACCTTC.

The V and J genes are TRBV4-3 and TRBJ2-6; TRBD1 might be the D (5 bases). There are 19 residues in the CDR3. V lost 0 bases, J lost 0 bases, and 15 bases lay in between. Germline-derived CDR1 and CDR2 are LGHNA and YSLEER. The CDR3 loop is CASSQDLGRASSGANVLTF. For the CDR3, the DNA is TGCGCCAGCAGCCAAGATTTAGGCAGGGCCAGCTCTGGGGCCAACGTCCTGACTTTC.

The V call is TRBV7-6, the J call TRBJ1-3; D is unresolved. V shed 0 bases and J shed 0 bases, with 15 bases lying between them. The germline V gene has CDR1 SGHVS and CDR2 FNYEAQ. The length of the CDR3 is 18 residues. CDR3 protein: CASSLAGRLSFSGNTIYF. CDR3 DNA: TGTGCCAGCAGCTTAGCGGGCCGACTGTCCTTCTCTGGAAACACCATATATTTT.

The V call is TRBV7-2, the J call TRBJ1-5; TRBD1 might be the D (5 bases). CDR1 is SGHTA and CDR2 is FQGNSA in the germline V gene. The length of the CDR3 is 15 residues. Trimming shortened V by 2 bases and J by 2 bases, and 10 bases separated the two germline ends. The CDR3 protein is CASSLQGVRNQPQHF. The CDR3 bases are TGTGCCAGCAGCTTACAGGGAGTACGCAATCAGCCCCAGCATTTT.